This T cell receptor (beta chain) comes out of a study of cytomegalovirus exposure and HLA in healthy donors. Findings and caveats of the study: For most TCR beta V segments, an earlier analysis put the productive rate at about 90% or about 30% of the time. Only CMV serostatus was available as immune exposure information. A few CMV-associated chains proved CMV antigen-specific in vitro.

Concerning this clone itself: Its antigen is unknown.

It was with 60 Vbeta and 13 Jbeta primers that the PCR ran. Original processing methods: Approximately 11 million shared chains were among roughly 81 million unique TCR beta chains counted in a later analysis. Some clones are missing from TCRdb's copy, which holds only in-frame ones; the method was immunoSEQ multiplex PCR. That table gives V, J and clone size, and the DNA gave D and trimming. This sample has approximately 180,000 clones, with over 75% found just once. The CDR3 length is 16 residues. Germline V gene data show CDR1 as SGHDN and CDR2 as FVKESK. V was pared by 1 base and J by 4 bases, with 14 bases between.

The receptor comes from a man aged 18 to 30 in good health and CMV-seronegative. What was sequenced was PBMCs. J is TRBJ2-1 and V is TRBV14; D perhaps matches TRBD2 (6 bases). The CDR3 nucleotides read TGTGCCAGCAGCCAAGGAGTGGGAGGACCTTACAATGAGCAGTTCTTC. Amino acid sequence: CASSQGVGGPYNEQFF.